Listed below are T cell receptor beta chains from one sample, sequenced in a study of OX40 agonist ivuxolimab in advanced cancers. Only in-frame clones appear in the TCRdb table, and some are missing; sequencing was by immunoSEQ multiplex PCR. The table lists around 70,000 clones, around nine tenths of them singletons. This specimen consisted of CD4+ or CD8+ T cells sorted from blood, obtained in a trial of the OX40 agonist ivuxolimab. The receptors derive from an adult with an advanced solid tumor such as melanoma, head and neck, liver or kidney cancer. CDR3s include the opening cysteine and the closing phenylalanine or tryptophan. A D gene is named only where the DNA matches it firmly. Not every row has a clone size; where given, it reads once, few, many or a size class.

D gene	clone size	V gene	J gene	CDR3 DNA	CDR3 protein
.	.	TRBV11-1	TRBJ2-3	TGTGCCAGCAGCTTAGCCCCCGGACAAGGGCATACGCAGTATTTT	CASSLAPGQGHTQYF
.	.	TRBV6-5	TRBJ2-1	TGTGCCAGCAGTTTTTACACAGGGGGAGGGGAGCAGTTCTTC	CASSFYTGGGEQFF
TRBD1	.	TRBV30	TRBJ2-7	TGTGCCTCCGCGACAGGGATCACCTACGAGCAGTACTTC	CASATGITYEQYF
TRBD1	.	TRBV6-5	TRBJ1-1	TGTGCCAGCAGTTGGGGGACAGGGGAAAAAGCTTTCTTT	CASSWGTGEKAFF
.	.	TRBV28	TRBJ2-2	TGTGCCAGCAGTCTACGACAGGTTAACACCGGGGAGCTGTTTTTT	CASSLRQVNTGELFF
TRBD1	.	TRBV19	TRBJ1-5	TGTGCCAGTAGTATGGGACAGGGTGTTGGTCAGCCCCAGCATTTT	CASSMGQGVGQPQHF
TRBD1	.	TRBV5-4	TRBJ1-2	TGTGCCAGCAGCTTGGGTGGGACAGTACTCTATGGCTACACCTTC	CASSLGGTVLYGYTF
.	.	TRBV28	TRBJ2-3	TGTGCCAGCAAGGCCCACCTGAGCACAGATACGCAGTATTTT	CASKAHLSTDTQYF
.	.	TRBV7-9	TRBJ2-2	TGTGCCAGCAGCTTTACCGGGACGCACGCGAACACCGGGGAGCTGTTTTTT	CASSFTGTHANTGELFF
.	.	TRBV5-5	TRBJ1-3	TGTGCCAGCAGCTTGAGGGGGACAAGCTCTGGAAACACCATATATTTT	CASSLRGTSSGNTIYF
TRBD1	.	TRBV2	TRBJ1-2	TGTGCCAGCATCTCCGGGACAGGGGGATTGGTTGGCTACACCTTC	CASISGTGGLVGYTF
TRBD2	.	TRBV5-1	TRBJ2-1	TGCGCCAGCAGAGGTTTACTAGCGGGAGACAATGAGCAGTTCTTC	CASRGLLAGDNEQFF
.	.	TRBV11-1	TRBJ2-5	TGTGCCAGCAGCTTAAATCGGGACCCGCGACCGGAGACCCAGTACTTC	CASSLNRDPRPETQYF
.	.	TRBV4-2	TRBJ1-6	TGTGCCAACAGCCAAGGGGCAGCCAATTCACCCCTCCACTTT	CANSQGAANSPLHF
.	.	TRBV6-8	TRBJ1-1	TGTGCCAGCAGAATTAAGAACACTGAAGCTTTCTTT	CASRIKNTEAFF
TRBD2	.	TRBV5-1	TRBJ2-1	TGCGCCAGCAGCTTGGGGTCTAGCGGGGACAATGAGCAGTTCTTC	CASSLGSSGDNEQFF
TRBD1	.	TRBV25-1	TRBJ1-3	TGTGCCAGCAGTGACGGACAGGGGGTCTTCTCTGGAAACACCATATATTTT	CASSDGQGVFSGNTIYF
TRBD2	once	TRBV5-6	TRBJ2-1	TGTGCCAGCAGTGACGGGACTATCGAATTCTTC	CASSDGTIEFF
.	.	TRBV6-1	TRBJ2-6	TGTGCCAGCAGTGAGAGTTTCTCTGGGGCCAACGTCCTGACTTTC	CASSESFSGANVLTF
.	.	TRBV2	TRBJ2-7	TGTGCCAGCAGCTCCAACAGGGTGGGAGAGCAGTACTTC	CASSSNRVGEQYF
.	once	TRBV29-1	TRBJ2-5	TGCAGCGTTTTAGGGGGAGAGACCCAGTACTTC	CSVLGGETQYF
.	.	TRBV6-6	TRBJ1-1	TGTGCCAGCAGCGATGGGACGGATTGGAACACTGAAGCTTTCTTT	CASSDGTDWNTEAFF
TRBD1	few	TRBV9	TRBJ1-5	TGTGCCAGCAGCGTAGGATCAGGGGGCCCCAATCAGCCCCAGCATTTT	CASSVGSGGPNQPQHF
TRBD1	.	TRBV2	TRBJ1-5	TGTGCCAGCAGTGCTCTAGGACAGGGGTTATCTCATCAGCCCCAGCATTTT	CASSALGQGLSHQPQHF
.	.	TRBV4-2	TRBJ1-4	TGTGCCAGCAGCCCGAGAGGGGCCAATGAAAAACTGTTTTTT	CASSPRGANEKLFF
.	.	TRBV10-2	TRBJ1-2	TGCGCCTCTTCCGCCCGGGGCCCAGATGGCTACACCTTC	CASSARGPDGYTF
.	few	TRBV5-4	TRBJ1-2	TGTGCCAGCAGCTTCACGGGGGTGGCCTATGGCTACACCTTC	CASSFTGVAYGYTF
.	.	TRBV7-3	TRBJ1-1	TGTGCCAGCAGTCGAGGGTTGAGCACTGAAGCTTTCTTT	CASSRGLSTEAFF
.	.	TRBV5-8	TRBJ2-1	TGTGCCAGCAGCTTGCCCCCTAGCATGGACCACAATGAGCAGTTCTTC	CASSLPPSMDHNEQFF